This passage covers 14 T cell receptor beta chains from one sample sequenced in a study of OX40 agonist ivuxolimab in advanced cancers. Some clones are missing from TCRdb's copy, which holds only in-frame ones; the method was immunoSEQ multiplex PCR. The table records more than 70,000 clones, roughly 87% of them present only once. The material was CD4+ or CD8+ T cells sorted from blood, obtained in a trial of the OX40 agonist ivuxolimab. These receptors came from an adult with an advanced solid tumor such as melanoma, head and neck, liver or kidney cancer.

The V call is TRBV28, the J call TRBJ1-6, with D hard to call. Trimming took 5 bases from V and 4 from J, leaving 6 bases between them. Germline V lookup: CDR1 MDHEN, CDR2 SYDVKM. The CDR3 is 13 residues long. The CDR3 sequence is CASSHEYNSPLHF. The CDR3 DNA reads TGTGCCAGCAGTCACGAATATAATTCACCCCTCCACTTT.

The rearrangement links TRBV19 to TRBJ1-5; no clear D gene. The V end was cut by 2 bases, the J end by 0 bases, with 8 bases between. From germline, CDR1 is LNHDA and CDR2 SQIVND (reference sequence). CDR3 size: 15 residues. For the CDR3, the DNA is TGTGCCAGTAGTATAATGGCCCATAGCAATCAGCCCCAGCATTTT. It is translated as CASSIMAHSNQPQHF.

This clone appeared a single time. The chain is built from TRBV4-1 and TRBJ2-5; D is unclear. From germline, CDR1 is MGHRA and CDR2 YSYEKL. There are 13 residues in the CDR3. The V end was cut by 0 bases, the J end by 5 bases, with 7 bases between. The CDR3 sequence is CASSQDGAETQYF. CDR3 nucleotides: TGCGCCAGCAGCCAAGATGGAGCGGAGACCCAGTACTTC.

The chain has TRBV2 and TRBJ2-3; D is ambiguous. CDR1 is SNHLY, CDR2 FYNNEI, per germline. The length of the CDR3 is 13 residues. Trimming stripped 5 bases from V and 6 bases from J, with 12 bases between. Here the CDR3 reads CASSQDREDTQYF. Here the CDR3 DNA reads TGTGCCAGCAGTCAGGACCGAGAGGATACGCAGTATTTT.

This rearrangement joins TRBV7-9 to TRBJ2-3; TRBD1 matches 7 bases. The CDR3 extends over 13 amino acids. Germline V gene lookup returns CDR1 SEHNR and CDR2 FQNEAQ (reference sequence). The J segment lost 8 bases and the V segment lost 6 bases, leaving 8 bases of the junction unmatched. The CDR3 reads CASSYDRVGTQYF. In DNA, the CDR3 is TGTGCCAGCAGTTACGACAGGGTGGGTACGCAGTATTTT.

This clone was picked up a small number of times. The chain joins TRBV11-3 to TRBJ1-1; D ambiguous. The germline V gene encodes CDR1 SGHNT and CDR2 YENEEA. The CDR3 length is 12 residues. V was pared by 0 bases and J by 5 bases, with 4 bases between. CDR3 DNA: TGTGCCAGCAGCTTAGATCTGACTGAAGCTTTCTTT. This codes for CASSLDLTEAFF.

The J gene is TRBJ2-3, the V gene TRBV7-2, with D perhaps being TRBD1 or TRBD2 (5 bases each). Trimming took 1 base from V and 4 from J, leaving 12 bases between them. Germline V gene lookup returns CDR1 SGHTA and CDR2 FQGNSA. There are 15 residues in the CDR3. The DNA of the CDR3 is TGTGCCAGCAGCTTAGTTGGTTCGGGGCCAGATACGCAGTATTTT. It translates to CASSLVGSGPDTQYF.

The chain recombines TRBV6-6 with TRBJ1-1; D gene ambiguous. V was clipped by 2 bases and J by 0 bases, with 7 bases between them. Germline loops: CDR1 MNHNY, CDR2 SVGAGI (reference sequence). The CDR3 extends over 14 amino acids. CDR3 in DNA: TGTGCCAGCAGTTACACCTCAGTGAACACTGAAGCTTTCTTT. It specifies CASSYTSVNTEAFF.

The rearrangement joins TRBV11-2 to TRBJ2-5; D gene uncertain. This CDR3 is 14 amino acids long. V was cut by 2 bases and J by 4 bases, with 11 bases left in between. Germline V gene sequence: CDR1 SGHAT, CDR2 FQNNGV. CDR3: CASSLFTVGETQYF. In DNA, the CDR3 is TGTGCCAGCAGCTTATTTACGGTGGGAGAGACCCAGTACTTC.

The chain joins TRBV19 to TRBJ1-5, with 7 positions matching TRBD1. Germline CDR1 and CDR2: LNHDA and SQIVND (reference sequence). With 8 bases clipped from V and 1 base from J, the junction kept 20 bases outside the gene matches. The CDR3 spans 19 residues. Here the CDR3 reads CASHPLQGLTGWSNQPQHF. CDR3 sequence (DNA): TGTGCCAGTCACCCGTTACAGGGACTGACAGGGTGGAGCAATCAGCCCCAGCATTTT.

This rearrangement joins TRBV20-1 to TRBJ2-7, with D perhaps matching TRBD2 (6 bases). The CDR3 is 11 residues long. Trimming pared 6 bases from V and 7 bases from J, leaving 13 bases between. Germline values: CDR1 DFQATT, CDR2 SNEGSKA (reference sequence). CDR3 residues: CSADLASEQYF. In DNA, the CDR3 is TGCAGTGCCGACCTAGCGAGTGAGCAGTACTTC.

This clone was seen more than once but under ten times. V and J are TRBV28 and TRBJ2-3; D not resolved. In germline, CDR1 is MDHEN, CDR2 SYDVKM. The CDR3 consists of 14 residues. Trimming removed 6 bases at V and 3 bases at J, with 13 bases between. This chain's CDR3 is CASSYSSRTDTQYF. The DNA for the CDR3 is TGTGCCAGCAGCTATTCATCAAGGACAGATACGCAGTATTTT.

V is TRBV5-5 and J is TRBJ1-3; 7 nucleotides align to TRBD1. J gave up 0 bases and V 2 bases, and 5 bases lay outside the gene matches. This CDR3 is built from 16 residues. Germline V gives CDR1 SGHKS, CDR2 YYEKEE (reference sequence). The CDR3 region has the DNA TGTGCCAGCAGCTTACGGGACAGACCCTCTGGAAACACCATATATTTT. Amino acids: CASSLRDRPSGNTIYF.

The V and J genes are TRBV7-9 and TRBJ1-1; no clear D gene. The CDR3 is 14 amino acids. V lost 2 bases and J 3 bases, leaving 10 bases between the germline ends. Germline values: CDR1 SEHNR, CDR2 FQNEAQ (reference sequence). The CDR3 region has the DNA TGTGCCAGCAGCTTACACGTATTGGACACTGAAGCTTTCTTT. This codes for CASSLHVLDTEAFF.